The next 10 T cell receptor beta chains were all read from a single sample in a study of PD-L1 blockade in urothelial cancer. The time point here: pretreatment peripheral blood. Here immunoSEQ multiplex PCR was the method, and the copy in TCRdb shows in-frame clones only, minus some. The sample holds 130,000 or so clones; 70% to 85% are singletons and the top ten take 3.2%. This specimen consisted of PBMCs, obtained around atezolizumab (anti-PD-L1) treatment. The receptor source for this set is a man in his fifties with urothelial cancer.

The chain has TRBV5-6 and TRBJ1-2; 7 bases are a match to TRBD1. CDR1 is SGHDT and CDR2 is YYEEEE in the germline V gene. The CDR3 sequence is 14 residues long. J gave up 9 bases and V 1 base, and 9 bases lay outside the gene matches. The CDR3 region is CASSLSGQVDSYTF. The CDR3 DNA sequence: TGTGCCAGCAGCTTGTCAGGACAGGTTGATAGCTACACCTTC.

The genes are TRBV7-9 and TRBJ2-5, with 11 bases that match TRBD2. The CDR3 is 15 amino acids. V lost 5 bases and J lost 2; bases outside the gene matches: 4. CDR1 SEHNR and CDR2 FQNEAQ come from the germline V gene (reference sequence). CDR3 protein: CASSIRLAGQETQYF. In nucleotides, the CDR3 is TGTGCCAGCAGCATCAGACTAGCGGGACAAGAGACCCAGTACTTC.

The CDR3 DNA is TGTGCCAGCAGGGCTCACCGGGACAGCCCTAAAGGCTACACCTTC. Its protein product is CASRAHRDSPKGYTF. J is TRBJ1-2 and V is TRBV6-6, with TRBD1 matching 7 bases. Trimming removed 6 bases from V and 8 bases from J; junction bases left unmatched: 15. The CDR3 loop spans 15 amino acids. Germline V gene lookup returns CDR1 MNHNY and CDR2 SVGAGI (reference sequence).

CDR3 in DNA: TGCGCCAGCAGCCAGGGACTAGCGGGAGGGCCGAGCCATGAGCAGTTCTTC. This codes for CASSQGLAGGPSHEQFF. The rearrangement joins TRBV5-1 to TRBJ2-1; 16 bases are shared with TRBD2. Germline CDR1 SGHRS, CDR2 YFSETQ. The CDR3 runs 17 residues. Losses at the gene ends were 4 bases for V and 8 bases for J; bases not matched to a gene: 9.

The chain uses TRBV7-2 and TRBJ2-7, with TRBD2 matching over 13 bases. CDR3 size: 16 residues. The V and J ends lost 2 bases and 1 base, in that order; junction bases with no gene match: 2. Germline CDR1 reads SGHTA; CDR2 reads FQGNSA. The CDR3 coding sequence is TGTGCCAGCAGCTTAAGACTAGCGGGAGGATCCTACGAGCAGTACTTC. Protein: CASSLRLAGGSYEQYF.

The rearrangement uses TRBV27 and TRBJ2-2; D gene uncertain. Germline loops: CDR1 MNHEY, CDR2 SMNVEV (reference sequence). The length of the CDR3 is 14 residues. The ends were cut back, 4 bases at V and 3 bases at J, with 9 bases in the middle. The CDR3 region has the DNA TGTGCCAGCAGTTCAACATGGTACACCGGGGAGCTGTTTTTT. This encodes CASSSTWYTGELFF.

The rearrangement links TRBV28 to TRBJ2-7; D not resolved. Trimming removed 1 base at V and 6 bases at J, with 13 bases between. This CDR3 has 14 residues. CDR1 is MDHEN and CDR2 is SYDVKM in the germline V gene. The CDR3 DNA is TGTGCCAGCAGTTTATCCACAGCCCCGCGCGAGCAGTACTTC. Translated: CASSLSTAPREQYF.

V and J are TRBV30 and TRBJ2-1, with D maybe TRBD2 (6 bases). In germline, CDR1 is GTSNPN, CDR2 SVGIG (reference sequence). The CDR3 covers 16 residues. With 0 bases removed from V and 2 bases from J, the gap between germline ends came to 14 bases. In DNA, the CDR3 is TGTGCCTGGAGTGTTGGTGAAGGACTAACCTACAATGAGCAGTTCTTC. Translated: CAWSVGEGLTYNEQFF.

The J gene is TRBJ2-6, the V gene TRBV4-2; the D gene is possibly TRBD2 (7 bases). CDR1 is LGHNA and CDR2 is YNFKEQ in the germline V gene. V was pared by 6 bases and J by 1 base, with 19 bases between. The CDR3 sequence is 18 residues long. CDR3 DNA sequence: TGTGCCAGCAGGCCATCAGGGGAGGGTGGATCTGGGGCCAACGTCCTGACTTTC. The encoded protein is CASRPSGEGGSGANVLTF.

The table lists this clone with a count of one. The chain uses TRBV5-8 and TRBJ2-2; D unclear. In germline, CDR1 is SGHTS, CDR2 YDEGEE. Trimming pared 4 bases from V and 6 bases from J, leaving 13 bases between. The CDR3 runs 14 residues. This chain's CDR3 is CASSPYSASGELFF. CDR3 coding DNA: TGTGCCAGCAGCCCCTACTCAGCGTCCGGGGAGCTGTTTTTT.